The sequence of this T cell receptor (beta chain) was determined in a study of blood T cell repertoires in COVID-19. At the level of the study: COVID-19 samples from acute and convalescent phases originated in the United States, Italy and Spain.

Cohorts were assigned according to the clinical history that participants reported. What the recovered Cohort 3 donors had was two negative PCRs, clearance, or symptom resolution. In the source study's methods: Nucleated cell counts were estimated from reference gene primer amplification. Assay used: immunoSEQ multiplex PCR; TCRdb lists only in-frame clones, some missing. That table furnishes V, J and clone size, whereas the DNA furnished D and trimming. The data contain hundreds of thousands of clones, approximately 90% of them singletons. Per the germline V gene, CDR1 is SEHNR and CDR2 is FQNEAQ (reference sequence). The CDR3 length is 13 residues. Between the trimmed V and J ends, which lost 5 bases and 1 base, there was a span of 8 bases.

The TCR was taken from a man aged 18-30 years who had recovered from COVID-19. The V gene is TRBV7-9, the J gene TRBJ2-5, with no clear D. Sequencing was carried out using PBMCs or T cells enriched from blood (not recorded which). The CDR3 spells CASSPIIQETQYF. The DNA of the CDR3 is TGTGCCAGCAGCCCAATCATCCAAGAGACCCAGTACTTC.